In this sample, the clone carrying this T cell receptor (beta chain) turned up once. Here immunoSEQ multiplex PCR was the method, and the copy in TCRdb shows in-frame clones only, minus some. In the table there are over 350,000 clones, around 86% of which are singletons. The germline V gene has CDR1 LGHDT and CDR2 YNNKEL (reference sequence). The V gene end was trimmed by 4 bases and the J gene end by 0 bases; junction bases not matched to a gene: 16. The CDR3 is 20 residues long. This entry is derived from a study of blood T cell repertoires in COVID-19. The chain has TRBV3-1 (or the pseudogene TRBV3-2) and TRBJ2-1, with 9 bases that match TRBD2. The clonotype originates from a woman aged 25 to 39 with active or convalescent COVID-19. Material: peripheral blood. Here the CDR3 reads CASSPLGLAGPRSSYNEQFF. The CDR3 nucleotides are TGTGCCAGCAGCCCCCTAGGGCTAGCGGGGCCCAGAAGCTCCTACAATGAGCAGTTCTTC.